This passage covers 21 T cell receptor beta chains from one sample sequenced in a study of cytomegalovirus exposure and HLA in healthy donors. A multiplex PCR was run with 60 Vbeta primers and 13 Jbeta primers. The data were produced by immunoSEQ multiplex PCR, yet TCRdb's version contains in-frame clones alone and is incomplete. Of 100,000 to 150,000 clones listed, about 80% were seen once; the top ten hold around 2%. What was sequenced was PBMCs. The receptors here all came from a man in his late teens or twenties in good health and CMV-seronegative.

This chain links TRBV9 with TRBJ2-2, with 9 positions matching TRBD2. The J segment lost 6 bases and the V segment lost 2 bases, leaving 11 bases of the junction unmatched. CDR1 is SGDLS, CDR2 YYNGEE, per germline. The CDR3 extends over 17 amino acids. CDR3 loop: CASSVDPPSGVAGELFF. The CDR3 DNA reads as TGTGCCAGCAGCGTCGACCCCCCTAGCGGGGTGGCCGGGGAGCTGTTTTTT.

The chain recombines TRBV7-2 with TRBJ2-3, with 11 bases matching TRBD2. This CDR3 is built from 19 residues. The V and J ends lost 4 bases and 1 base, in that order; junction bases with no gene match: 13. Germline values: CDR1 SGHTA, CDR2 FQGNSA. CDR3 in DNA: TGTGCCAGCAGCTCGTGGGGGGTACTAGCGGGGGCCCGCACAGATACGCAGTATTTT. This codes for CASSSWGVLAGARTDTQYF.

The rearrangement uses TRBV5-1 and TRBJ1-1; the D is unclear. Germline CDR1 SGHRS, CDR2 YFSETQ. Trimming took 0 bases from V and 2 from J, leaving 8 bases between them. CDR3 size: 14 residues. Written as DNA, the CDR3 is TGCGCCAGCAGCTTGGACCAGACTAACACTGAAGCTTTCTTT. Its protein product is CASSLDQTNTEAFF.

In the case of this clone: A read error may produce the germline difference seen at one junction end. V and J are TRBV7-9 and TRBJ1-6; 7 nucleotides agree with TRBD1. CDR3 length equals 16 residues. Germline loops: CDR1 SEHNR, CDR2 FQNEAQ (reference sequence). The CDR3 sequence: CSSSLASGGKGSPLHF. The CDR3 DNA reads as TGTTCCAGCAGCTTAGCTTCAGGGGGAAAGGGATCACCCCTCCACTTT.

The sample holds one count of this clone. The chain recombines TRBV5-4 with TRBJ2-7, with a tentative D call TRBD2 (7 bases). Between the trimmed V and J ends, which lost 1 base and 5 bases, there was a span of 10 bases. Germline V gene sequence: CDR1 SGHNT, CDR2 YYREEE (reference sequence). This CDR3 has 13 amino acids. The CDR3 loop reads CASSLRGAHEQYF. The CDR3 coding sequence is TGTGCCAGCAGCTTGCGGGGGGCCCACGAGCAGTACTTC.

This clone was seen once. V is TRBV14 and J is TRBJ1-3; tentative D call: TRBD1 (5 bases). Germline CDR1 is SGHDN and CDR2 is FVKESK. CDR3 length: 19 amino acids. The V end was cut by 0 bases, the J end by 4 bases, with 22 bases between. The CDR3 DNA follows: TGTGCCAGCAGCCAAGATAGGGGAAATGGGGGAGGGATGGGAAACACCATATATTTT. Protein: CASSQDRGNGGGMGNTIYF.

The genes are TRBV28 and TRBJ1-1; TRBD1 matches at 8 bases. The germline CDR1 and CDR2 sequences are MDHEN and SYDVKM. The CDR3 contains 16 residues. V shed 0 bases and J 3 bases; nucleotides not matched to a gene: 6. The CDR3 DNA sequence: TGTGCCAGCAGTTTATGGTCAGGGGGCGCGGACACTGAAGCTTTCTTT. It yields the protein CASSLWSGGADTEAFF.

V is TRBV4-1 and J is TRBJ1-5; D unresolved. Germline V CDR1 and CDR2: MGHRA, YSYEKL. The V and J ends lost 0 bases and 3 bases respectively, with 12 bases between them. The CDR3 extends over 16 amino acids. CDR3 loop: CASSQDEERVNQPQHF. In nucleotides, the CDR3 is TGCGCCAGCAGCCAAGATGAGGAGAGGGTCAATCAGCCCCAGCATTTT.

This chain links TRBV19 with TRBJ1-5; a possible D gene is TRBD1 (5 bases). The V and J ends lost 3 bases and 2 bases respectively, with 11 bases between them. Germline-derived CDR1 and CDR2 are LNHDA and SQIVND (reference sequence). The CDR3 sequence is 15 residues long. In nucleotides, the CDR3 is TGTGCCAGTAGTATGGGCGGGACGGGCAATCAGCCCCAGCATTTT. Translated: CASSMGGTGNQPQHF.

This clone was seen a handful of times. The rearrangement joins TRBV6-4 to TRBJ1-1, with D uncertain. The CDR3 spans 13 residues. The V gene's germline CDR1 is MRHNA and CDR2 SNTAGT. Deletions cut 8 bases from V and 2 bases from J, with 12 bases between. The CDR3 DNA sequence: TGTGCCAGCGCAAGGACTGAAAACACTGAAGCTTTCTTT. This codes for CASARTENTEAFF.

This clone came up once. The V call is TRBV5-8, the J call TRBJ2-5, with D possibly TRBD1 on 8 matching bases. With 4 bases removed from V and 5 bases from J, the gap between germline ends came to 18 bases. Germline values: CDR1 SGHTS, CDR2 YDEGEE. This CDR3 has 15 residues. CDR3 region: CASSRGQGGRETQYF. CDR3 sequence (DNA): TGTGCCAGCAGCCGTGGACAGGGAGGGAGGGAGACCCAGTACTTC.

The chain carries TRBV5-1 and TRBJ2-5, with 11 nucleotides matching TRBD1. The germline V gene encodes CDR1 SGHRS and CDR2 YFSETQ. The CDR3 covers 16 residues. J gave up 4 bases and V 4 bases, and 9 bases lay outside the gene matches. The CDR3 loop is CASSLNGQGAGETQYF. The DNA for the CDR3 is TGCGCCAGCAGCCTGAACGGACAGGGGGCAGGAGAGACCCAGTACTTC.

V usage is TRBV19 and J usage is TRBJ2-3; no definite D call. CDR3 length: 12 amino acids. V was cut by 7 bases and J by 3 bases, with 8 bases left in between. Germline V gene data show CDR1 as LNHDA and CDR2 as SQIVND (reference sequence). The CDR3 spells CASIETTDTQYF. The CDR3 DNA reads as TGTGCCAGTATCGAGACTACAGATACGCAGTATTTT.

The genes are TRBV6-5 and TRBJ1-3; TRBD1 matches 7 bases. The CDR3 is made up of 15 amino acids. From germline, CDR1 is MNHEY and CDR2 SVGAGI. With 6 bases clipped from V and 2 bases from J, the junction kept 7 bases outside the gene matches. The CDR3 sequence: CASRATGSTGNTIYF. CDR3 sequence (DNA): TGTGCCAGCAGGGCGACAGGGAGCACTGGAAACACCATATATTTT.

The table lists this clone with a few counts. CDR3 residues: CASSLDPGNYGYTF. The CDR3 bases are TGCGCCAGCAGCTTGGACCCAGGGAACTATGGCTACACCTTC. The chain combines TRBV5-1 with TRBJ1-2, with D possibly matching TRBD1 (5 bases). V gave up 0 bases and J gave up 2 bases, with 8 bases separating them. The germline CDR1 and CDR2 sequences are SGHRS and YFSETQ. The CDR3 has 14 residues. Looking up the rest from reference TRBV5-1 and TRBJ1-2 gives the full variable domain: KAGVTQTPRYLIKTRGQQVTLSCSPISGHRSVSWYQQTPGQGLQFLFEYFSETQRNKGNFPGRFSGRQFSNSRSEMNVSTLELGDSALYLCASSLDPGNYGYTFGSGTRLTVV.

V gene TRBV19 combines with J gene TRBJ2-7; TRBD1 might be the D (6 bases). Deletions cut 5 bases from V and 1 base from J, with 12 bases between. Germline V gene data show CDR1 as LNHDA and CDR2 as SQIVND (reference sequence). The CDR3 has 14 residues. DNA of the CDR3: TGTGCCAGTAGTCTGGGACACCCTTCCTACGAGCAGTACTTC. It yields the protein CASSLGHPSYEQYF.

In this sample, this clone turned up once. A read error may produce the germline difference seen at one junction end. The chain uses TRBV5-4 and TRBJ2-7, with 7 bases matching TRBD2. CDR1 is SGHNT, CDR2 YYREEE, per germline (reference sequence). CDR3 size: 13 residues. This chain's CDR3 is CASTLMGGDEQYF. In nucleotides, the CDR3 is TGTGCCAGCACCTTGATGGGGGGGGACGAGCAGTACTTC.

The rearrangement uses TRBV9 and TRBJ2-1; 7 bases line up with TRBD1. The trim removed 0 bases at V and 2 bases at J, leaving 11 bases unmatched. CDR1 and CDR2 (germline): SGDLS, YYNGEE. The CDR3 spans 18 residues. The CDR3, as DNA: TGTGCCAGCAGCGTAGGACTTAACAGGGGAATCCCCTACAATGAGCAGTTCTTC. As protein: CASSVGLNRGIPYNEQFF. Full variable domain (missing parts from reference TRBV9 and TRBJ2-1): DSGVTQTPKHLITATGQRVTLRCSPRSGDLSVYWYQQSLDQGLQFLIQYYNGEERAKGNILERFSAQQFPDLHSELNLSSLELGDSALYFCASSVGLNRGIPYNEQFFGPGTRLTVL.

The chain carries TRBV19 and TRBJ1-5; D ambiguous. Germline lookup yields CDR1 LNHDA and CDR2 SQIVND (reference sequence). V gave up 4 bases and J gave up 4 bases, with 5 bases separating them. The CDR3 consists of 12 residues. The CDR3 sequence: CASSRQNQPQHF. The CDR3 DNA reads as TGTGCCAGTAGTAGACAAAATCAGCCCCAGCATTTT.

The J gene is TRBJ1-1, the V gene TRBV29-1; 7 nucleotides line up with TRBD1. This CDR3 has 17 amino acids. V dropped 4 bases and J dropped 4; count of bases not matched to a gene: 18. Germline lookup yields CDR1 SQVTM and CDR2 ANQGSEA. The CDR3 DNA reads as TGCAGCGTTGCGGGTGCGACAGGGCGATCGTCGGTCACTGAAGCTTTCTTT. Amino acids: CSVAGATGRSSVTEAFF.

The chain combines TRBV18 with TRBJ1-2; TRBD1 matches at 7 bases. Germline values: CDR1 KGHSH, CDR2 LQKENI. The CDR3 contains 14 residues. The V segment lost 3 bases and the J segment 7 bases; nucleotides outside the gene matches: 8. The CDR3 sequence: CASSPPGQPRGYTF. The DNA of the CDR3 is TGTGCCAGCTCACCCCCGGGACAGCCTCGTGGCTACACCTTC. Filled out from reference TRBV18 and TRBJ1-2, the complete variable domain reads NAGVMQNPRHLVRRRGQEARLRCSPMKGHSHVYWYRQLPEEGLKFMVYLQKENIIDESGMPKERFSAEFPKEGPSILRIQQVVRGDSAAYFCASSPPGQPRGYTFGSGTRLTVV.